The 26 T cell receptor beta chains reported below all come from one sample, sequenced in a study of a mutant IDH1 vaccine in newly diagnosed glioma. Time point specified: week 5, during vaccination. Doses of 300 ug of mutant IDH1 20-mer peptide were given with topical imiquimod. The assay was immunoSEQ multiplex PCR, and TCRdb's table has in-frame clones only and misses some. The sample comprises under 95,000 clones, roughly 91% of which are singletons, and approximately 0.6% rests with the top ten. These receptors have no identified antigens. The sample consisted of PBMCs, taken from a glioma patient whose treatment included an IDH1 peptide vaccine. These receptors came from a woman aged 45-60 years with glioma.

This clone occurred once. This chain connects TRBV19 to TRBJ2-5; possibly TRBD1 for D (6 bases). CDR1 is LNHDA, CDR2 SQIVND, per germline (reference sequence). Trimming shortened V by 5 bases and J by 1 base, and 20 bases separated the two germline ends. This CDR3 contains 17 residues. The CDR3 loop is CASSPFAPGHSQETQYF. The CDR3 nucleotides read TGTGCCAGTAGTCCCTTTGCTCCGGGACATTCCCAAGAGACCCAGTACTTC.

In its sample, this clone was seen a few times. The rearrangement links TRBV28 to TRBJ1-4; 9 bases fit TRBD1. V lost 10 bases and J lost 5; bases outside the gene matches: 5. Germline V gives CDR1 MDHEN, CDR2 SYDVKM. The CDR3 is 13 residues long. The DNA of the CDR3 is TGTGCCATAATGGGACAGGGAAATGAAAAACTGTTTTTT. The encoded protein is CAIMGQGNEKLFF.

The rearrangement uses TRBV20-1 and TRBJ2-1, with no clear D. Between the trimmed V and J ends, which lost 6 bases and 10 bases, there was a span of 10 bases. The V gene's germline CDR1 is DFQATT and CDR2 SNEGSKA (reference sequence). The CDR3 length is 10 residues. CDR3 residues: CSALRQEQFF. For the CDR3, the DNA is TGCAGTGCACTGCGACAAGAGCAGTTCTTC.

This chain joins TRBV11-2 and TRBJ1-2; weak D call: TRBD1 (5 bases). The CDR3 runs to 16 residues. V lost 2 bases and J 5 bases, leaving 18 bases between the germline ends. From germline, CDR1 is SGHAT and CDR2 FQNNGV. This CDR3 reads CASSLYRRKRSYGYTF. Here the CDR3 DNA reads TGTGCCAGCAGCTTATACAGGCGCAAACGGTCTTATGGCTACACCTTC.

CDR3 residues: CASRKPGLAGGETQYF. In DNA, the CDR3 is TGTGCCAGCAGAAAACCGGGACTAGCGGGAGGAGAGACCCAGTACTTC. The chain links TRBV27 to TRBJ2-5; 15 bases agree with TRBD2. The J segment lost 4 bases and the V segment lost 6 bases, leaving 6 bases of the junction unmatched. Germline-derived CDR1 and CDR2 are MNHEY and SMNVEV (reference sequence). The CDR3 sequence is 16 residues long.

The CDR3 protein is CASSLEVNYGYTF. The DNA of the CDR3 is TGTGCCAGCAGCTTGGAGGTCAACTATGGCTACACCTTC. The chain combines TRBV5-6 with TRBJ1-2; D is unresolved. Trimming removed 0 bases at V and 2 bases at J, with 5 bases between. Germline V CDR1 and CDR2: SGHDT, YYEEEE. This CDR3 spans 13 amino acids.

The V call is TRBV20-1, the J call TRBJ2-1; the match to TRBD2 covers 8 bases. The germline V gene encodes CDR1 DFQATT and CDR2 SNEGSKA (reference sequence). This CDR3 region has 11 residues. Trimming removed 2 bases from V and 11 bases from J; junction bases left unmatched: 2. CDR3 protein: CSARKREQQFF. The CDR3 region has the DNA TGCAGTGCTAGAAAGCGGGAGCAGCAGTTCTTC.

The gene calls are TRBV14 and TRBJ2-1; 11 bases match TRBD2. CDR1 and CDR2 (germline): SGHDN, FVKESK. V shed 5 bases, J shed 9 bases, and the junction held 6 bases outside the gene matches. The CDR3 length is 14 residues. The CDR3 DNA follows: TGTGCCAGCAGCGCCACTCTAGCGGGAGGTGAGCAGTTCTTC. Protein product: CASSATLAGGEQFF.

This clone is a singleton in its sample. V gene TRBV29-1 combines with J gene TRBJ2-1, with D tentatively TRBD2 (5 bases). The V gene lost 7 bases and the J gene lost 7 bases, with 20 bases spanning the gap. Germline CDR1 is SQVTM and CDR2 is ANQGSEA. The CDR3 length is 14 residues. Here the CDR3 reads CSALRGSAKNEQFF. The CDR3 nucleotides read TGCAGCGCCCTTCGGGGTTCCGCTAAGAATGAGCAGTTCTTC.

V is TRBV5-8 and J is TRBJ2-5; no clear D gene. The J call may be incorrect, as the DNA end agrees better with TRBJ2-7. The germline CDR1 and CDR2 sequences are SGHTS and YDEGEE. This CDR3 has 13 amino acids. The CDR3 sequence is CASSFPYSYEQYF. CDR3 sequence (DNA): TGTGCCAGCAGCTTCCCCTACTCCTACGAGCAGTACTTC.

CDR3 region: CAWSVSSGRASYEQYF. The CDR3 DNA follows: TGTGCCTGGAGTGTGAGTAGCGGGAGAGCTAGCTACGAGCAGTACTTC. V gene TRBV30 combines with J gene TRBJ2-7; 9 bases match TRBD2. The V gene's germline CDR1 is GTSNPN and CDR2 SVGIG (reference sequence). The CDR3 extends over 16 amino acids. The junction had 9 bases not matched to a gene; V was cut back by 0 bases and J by 3 bases.

CDR3 residues: CASSLGAHTYEQYF. CDR3 sequence (DNA): TGTGCCAGCAGCTTGGGGGCTCACACCTACGAGCAGTACTTC. The J gene is TRBJ2-7, the V gene TRBV7-2, with TRBD1 as a possible D gene (6 bases). V lost 3 bases, J lost 2 bases, and 11 bases lay in between. CDR1 SGHTA and CDR2 FQGNSA come from the germline V gene. The CDR3 contains 14 residues.

Here the CDR3 reads CASSILDSGRAYEQYF. Here the CDR3 DNA reads TGCGCCAGCAGCATTTTAGACAGCGGGAGGGCCTACGAGCAGTACTTC. The rearrangement links TRBV4-1 to TRBJ2-7; 10 bases fit TRBD2. With 5 bases clipped from V and 2 bases from J, the junction kept 9 bases outside the gene matches. The CDR3 covers 16 residues. Per germline, CDR1 MGHRA and CDR2 YSYEKL.

The CDR3 spells CASSGGQGTGYTF. CDR3 nucleotides: TGCGCCAGCAGCGGAGGACAGGGAACTGGCTACACCTTC. The chain has TRBV5-1 and TRBJ1-2; 8 bases line up with TRBD1. The CDR3 has 13 residues. J was trimmed by 7 bases and V by 4 bases; bases with no gene match: 6. Germline V gene lookup returns CDR1 SGHRS and CDR2 YFSETQ. Complete variable domain (other parts from reference TRBV5-1 and TRBJ1-2): KAGVTQTPRYLIKTRGQQVTLSCSPISGHRSVSWYQQTPGQGLQFLFEYFSETQRNKGNFPGRFSGRQFSNSRSEMNVSTLELGDSALYLCASSGGQGTGYTFGSGTRLTVV.

The chain joins TRBV15 to TRBJ1-4, with a weak D call TRBD1 (5 bases). The CDR3 runs 16 residues. V was cut by 5 bases and J by 2 bases, with 15 bases left in between. Looked up from germline, CDR1 is LNHNV and CDR2 is YYDKDF (reference sequence). CDR3 residues: CATSVYYRTTNEKLFF. In DNA, the CDR3 is TGTGCCACCAGCGTATACTACAGGACGACTAATGAAAAACTGTTTTTT.

V is TRBV6-6 and J is TRBJ2-1; TRBD2 might be the D (6 bases). The ends were cut back, 5 bases at V and 1 base at J, with 15 bases in the middle. The CDR3 is made up of 16 amino acids. CDR1 MNHNY and CDR2 SVGAGI come from the germline V gene (reference sequence). CDR3 in amino acids: CASSPRDGGSYNEQFF. The CDR3 DNA is TGTGCCAGCAGTCCCAGGGACGGGGGATCCTACAATGAGCAGTTCTTC.

The chain recombines TRBV28 with TRBJ1-1, with TRBD1 matching 11 bases. V dropped 8 bases and J dropped 4; count of bases not matched to a gene: 12. There are 16 residues in the CDR3. Germline V gene data show CDR1 as MDHEN and CDR2 as SYDVKM. CDR3 region: CASRTIGQGASTEAFF. CDR3 DNA sequence: TGTGCCAGCCGGACCATAGGACAGGGGGCGTCCACTGAAGCTTTCTTT. The whole variable domain, remainder taken from reference TRBV28 and TRBJ1-1, is DVKVTQSSRYLVKRTGEKVFLECVQDMDHENMFWYRQDPGLGLRLIYFSYDVKMKEKGDIPEGYSVSREKKERFSLILESASTNQTSMYLCASRTIGQGASTEAFFGQGTRLTVV.

The rearrangement links TRBV30 to TRBJ1-3; D might be TRBD1 (6 bases). The CDR3 has 14 residues. Trimming took off 5 bases at V and 0 bases at J, with 11 bases between the two ends. The germline gives CDR1 GTSNPN, CDR2 SVGIG (reference sequence). The CDR3 sequence is CAWEQGLSGNTIYF. The CDR3 DNA reads as TGTGCCTGGGAGCAGGGGCTCTCTGGAAACACCATATATTTT.

The genes are TRBV4-1 and TRBJ1-3; D ambiguous. The V end lost 0 bases, the J end lost 0 bases, and 12 bases lay between the germline ends. There are 17 residues in the CDR3. From germline, CDR1 is MGHRA and CDR2 YSYEKL. The CDR3 sequence is CASSQDRRTASGNTIYF. In nucleotides, the CDR3 is TGCGCCAGCAGCCAAGATCGGAGGACGGCCTCTGGAAACACCATATATTTT.

The chain uses TRBV4-1 and TRBJ2-1, with TRBD2 identical over 9 bases. Germline CDR1 is MGHRA and CDR2 is YSYEKL. Trimming took 0 bases from V and 7 from J; bases not matched to a gene: 10. There are 17 residues in the CDR3. CDR3 sequence reads: CASSQEGVAGANNEQFF. CDR3 DNA sequence: TGCGCCAGCAGCCAAGAGGGGGTAGCGGGAGCGAATAATGAGCAGTTCTTC.

The rearrangement links TRBV2 to TRBJ2-3; TRBD1 matches 7 bases. Germline V lookup: CDR1 SNHLY, CDR2 FYNNEI. This CDR3 contains 15 residues. V was clipped by 5 bases and J by 2 bases; unmatched bases: 7. CDR3 region: CASSWQGEPTDTQYF. The CDR3 DNA is TGTGCCAGCAGTTGGCAGGGGGAACCCACAGATACGCAGTATTTT.

The chain has TRBV11-2 and TRBJ2-7; 8 nucleotides align to TRBD2. Trimming cost V 3 bases and J 10 bases; bases outside gene matches: 14. Looked up from germline, CDR1 is SGHAT and CDR2 is FQNNGV. The length of the CDR3 is 15 residues. Written as DNA, the CDR3 is TGTGCCAGCAGCTTGGGACTAGGGCCCTCATATCACCAGTACTTC. Residues: CASSLGLGPSYHQYF. The complete variable domain, with remaining parts taken from reference TRBV11-2 and TRBJ2-7, reads EAGVAQSPRYKIIEKRQSVAFWCNPISGHATLYWYQQILGQGPKLLIQFQNNGVVDDSQLPKDRFSAERLKGVDSTLKIQPAKLEDSAVYLCASSLGLGPSYHQYFGPGTRLTVT.

This rearrangement joins TRBV6-5 to TRBJ2-1; D is possibly TRBD1 (5 bases). Deletions cut 0 bases from V and 9 bases from J, with 15 bases between. CDR3 length: 15 residues. Germline CDR1 is MNHEY and CDR2 is SVGAGI. Written as DNA, the CDR3 is TGTGCCAGCAGTTACTCCTCGACAGATCTTGCTGAGCAGTTCTTC. It translates to CASSYSSTDLAEQFF.

The chain is built from TRBV18 and TRBJ1-4; D not certain. V was cut by 0 bases and J by 2 bases, with 7 bases left in between. This CDR3 has 15 residues. Germline V gene data show CDR1 as KGHSH and CDR2 as LQKENI. CDR3 in DNA: TGTGCCAGCTCACCACCGACACAGACTAATGAAAAACTGTTTTTT. Translating it yields CASSPPTQTNEKLFF.

This clone was recorded a few times. This chain uses TRBV29-1 with TRBJ1-1, with D unclear. CDR3 length: 15 amino acids. V lost 2 bases, J lost 0 bases, and 13 bases lay in between. Germline V lookup: CDR1 SQVTM, CDR2 ANQGSEA. The CDR3: CSVEFEPGLNTEAFF. CDR3 in DNA: TGCAGCGTTGAATTTGAACCGGGTCTGAACACTGAAGCTTTCTTT.

This clone was observed a single time. CDR3: CASSVVGQGVTGELFF. In DNA, the CDR3 is TGTGCCAGCAGCGTAGTTGGACAGGGAGTGACCGGGGAGCTGTTTTTT. The chain is built from TRBV9 and TRBJ2-2; TRBD1 matches 8 bases. J gave up 5 bases and V 0 bases, and 6 bases lay outside the gene matches. Germline loops: CDR1 SGDLS, CDR2 YYNGEE. CDR3 length: 16 residues.